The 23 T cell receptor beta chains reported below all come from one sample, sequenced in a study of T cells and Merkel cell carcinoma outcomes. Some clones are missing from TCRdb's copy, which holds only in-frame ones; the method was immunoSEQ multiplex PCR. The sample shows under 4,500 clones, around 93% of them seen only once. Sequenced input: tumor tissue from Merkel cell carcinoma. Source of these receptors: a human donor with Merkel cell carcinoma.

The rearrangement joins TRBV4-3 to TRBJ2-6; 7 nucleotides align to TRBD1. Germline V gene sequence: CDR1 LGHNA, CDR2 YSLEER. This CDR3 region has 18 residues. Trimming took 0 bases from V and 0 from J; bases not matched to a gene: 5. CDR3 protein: CASSQEGDRISGANVLTF. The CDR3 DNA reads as TGCGCCAGCAGCCAAGAGGGGGACAGAATCTCTGGGGCCAACGTCCTGACTTTC.

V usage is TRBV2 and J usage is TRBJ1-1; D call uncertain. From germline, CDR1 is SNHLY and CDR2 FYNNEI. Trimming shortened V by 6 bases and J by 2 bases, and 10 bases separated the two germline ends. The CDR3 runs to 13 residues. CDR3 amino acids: CASRENRNTEAFF. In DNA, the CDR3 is TGTGCCAGCAGGGAAAACAGAAACACTGAAGCTTTCTTT. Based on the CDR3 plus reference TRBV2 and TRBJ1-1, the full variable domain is EPEVTQTPSHQVTQMGQEVILRCVPISNHLYFYWYRQILGQKVEFLVSFYNNEISEKSEIFDDQFSVERPDGSNFTLKIRSTKLEDSAMYFCASRENRNTEAFFGQGTRLTVV.

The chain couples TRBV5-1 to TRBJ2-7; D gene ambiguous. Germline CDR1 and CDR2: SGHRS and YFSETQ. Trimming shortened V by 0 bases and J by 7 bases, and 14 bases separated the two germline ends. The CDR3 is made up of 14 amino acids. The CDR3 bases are TGCGCCAGCAGCTTGGGGGGTTACCCCGGGGAGCAGTACTTC. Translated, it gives CASSLGGYPGEQYF.

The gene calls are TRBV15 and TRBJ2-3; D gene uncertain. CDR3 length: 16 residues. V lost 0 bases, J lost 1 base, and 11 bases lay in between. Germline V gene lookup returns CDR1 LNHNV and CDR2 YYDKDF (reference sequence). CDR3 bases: TGTGCCACCAGCAGAGATCTGGGCTACGGCACAGATACGCAGTATTTT. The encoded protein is CATSRDLGYGTDTQYF.

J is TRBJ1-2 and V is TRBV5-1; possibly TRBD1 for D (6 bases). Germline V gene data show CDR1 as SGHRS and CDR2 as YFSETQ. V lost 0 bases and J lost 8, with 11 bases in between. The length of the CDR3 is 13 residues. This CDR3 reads CASSLGQADGYTF. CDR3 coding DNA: TGCGCCAGCAGCTTGGGACAGGCGGACGGCTACACCTTC. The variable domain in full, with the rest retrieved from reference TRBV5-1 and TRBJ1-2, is KAGVTQTPRYLIKTRGQQVTLSCSPISGHRSVSWYQQTPGQGLQFLFEYFSETQRNKGNFPGRFSGRQFSNSRSEMNVSTLELGDSALYLCASSLGQADGYTFGSGTRLTVV.

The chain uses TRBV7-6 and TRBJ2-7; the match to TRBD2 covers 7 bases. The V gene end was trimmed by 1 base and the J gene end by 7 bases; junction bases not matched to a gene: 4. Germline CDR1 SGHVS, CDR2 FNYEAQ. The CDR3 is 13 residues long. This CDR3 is CASSLDVAGEQYF. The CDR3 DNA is TGTGCCAGCAGCTTAGACGTAGCGGGTGAGCAGTACTTC.

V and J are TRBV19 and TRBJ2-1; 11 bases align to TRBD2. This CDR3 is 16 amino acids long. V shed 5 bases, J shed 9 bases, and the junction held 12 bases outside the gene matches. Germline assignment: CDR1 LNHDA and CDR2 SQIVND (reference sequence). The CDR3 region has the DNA TGTGCCAGTAGTTTCAGAGGGACTAGCGGTCGGCCTGAGCAGTTCTTC. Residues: CASSFRGTSGRPEQFF. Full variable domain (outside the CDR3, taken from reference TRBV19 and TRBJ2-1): DGGITQSPKYLFRKEGQNVTLSCEQNLNHDAMYWYRQDPGQGLRLIYYSQIVNDFQKGDIAEGYSVSREKKESFPLTVTSAQKNPTAFYLCASSFRGTSGRPEQFFGPGTRLTVL.

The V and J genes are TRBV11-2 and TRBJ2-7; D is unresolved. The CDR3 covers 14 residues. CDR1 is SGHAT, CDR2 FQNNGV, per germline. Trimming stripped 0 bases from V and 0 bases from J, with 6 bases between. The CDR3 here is CASSLDLISYEQYF. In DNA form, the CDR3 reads TGTGCCAGCAGCTTAGATCTGATCTCCTACGAGCAGTACTTC.

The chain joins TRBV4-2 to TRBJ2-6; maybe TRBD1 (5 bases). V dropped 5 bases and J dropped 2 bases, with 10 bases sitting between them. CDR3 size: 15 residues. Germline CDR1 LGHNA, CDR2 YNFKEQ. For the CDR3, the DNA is TGTGCCAGCAGCGCGACAGACCCTGGGGCCAACGTCCTGACTTTC. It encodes CASSATDPGANVLTF.

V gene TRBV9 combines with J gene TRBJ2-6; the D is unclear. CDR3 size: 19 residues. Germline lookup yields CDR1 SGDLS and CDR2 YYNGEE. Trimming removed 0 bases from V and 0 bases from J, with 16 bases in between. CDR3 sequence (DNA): TGTGCCAGCAGCGTAGACCAAGTGTTGGTCGGCTCTGGGGCCAACGTCCTGACTTTC. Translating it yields CASSVDQVLVGSGANVLTF.

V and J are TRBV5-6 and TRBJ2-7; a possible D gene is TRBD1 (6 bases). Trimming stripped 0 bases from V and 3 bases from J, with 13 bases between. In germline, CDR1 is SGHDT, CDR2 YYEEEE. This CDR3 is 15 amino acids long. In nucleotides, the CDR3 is TGTGCCAGCAGCTTGGGGGCAGGGGAACGCTACGAGCAGTACTTC. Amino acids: CASSLGAGERYEQYF.

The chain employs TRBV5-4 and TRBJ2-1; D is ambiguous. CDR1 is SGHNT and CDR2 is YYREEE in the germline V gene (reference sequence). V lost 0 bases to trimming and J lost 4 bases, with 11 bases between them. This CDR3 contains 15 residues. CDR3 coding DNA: TGTGCCAGCAGCTTGGCGGGTACAGCATACAATGAGCAGTTCTTC. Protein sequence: CASSLAGTAYNEQFF.

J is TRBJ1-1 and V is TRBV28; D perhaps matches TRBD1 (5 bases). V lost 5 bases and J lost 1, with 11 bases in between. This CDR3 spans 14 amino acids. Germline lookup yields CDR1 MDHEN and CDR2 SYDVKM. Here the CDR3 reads CASSPGGANTEAFF. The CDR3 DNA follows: TGTGCCAGCAGTCCCGGGGGAGCGAACACTGAAGCTTTCTTT.

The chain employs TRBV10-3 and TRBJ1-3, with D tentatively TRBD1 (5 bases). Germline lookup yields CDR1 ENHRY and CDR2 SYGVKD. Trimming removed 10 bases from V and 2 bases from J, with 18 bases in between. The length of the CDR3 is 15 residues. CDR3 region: CATLRQSGTGNTIYF. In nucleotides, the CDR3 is TGTGCCACCCTTAGACAGTCTGGGACTGGAAACACCATATATTTT.

The CDR3 DNA is TGTGCCAGCAGTCCCGGACAGACCTACGAGCAGTACTTC. Translation gives CASSPGQTYEQYF. The V call is TRBV27, the J call TRBJ2-7; tentatively, D is TRBD1 (6 bases). V gave up 5 bases and J gave up 2 bases, with 10 bases separating them. CDR3 size: 13 residues. The germline V gene encodes CDR1 MNHEY and CDR2 SMNVEV (reference sequence).

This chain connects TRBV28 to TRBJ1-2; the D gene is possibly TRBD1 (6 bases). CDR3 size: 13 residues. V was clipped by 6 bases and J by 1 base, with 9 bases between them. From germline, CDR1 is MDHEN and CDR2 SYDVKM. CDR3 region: CASSPDSNYGYTF. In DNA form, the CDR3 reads TGTGCCAGCAGCCCGGACAGTAACTATGGCTACACCTTC.

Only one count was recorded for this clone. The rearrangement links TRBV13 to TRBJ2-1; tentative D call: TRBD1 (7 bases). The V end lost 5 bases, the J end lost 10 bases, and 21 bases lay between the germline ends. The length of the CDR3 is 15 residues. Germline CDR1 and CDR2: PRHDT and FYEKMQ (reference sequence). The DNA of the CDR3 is TGTGCCAGCAGCGCCTGGACAGGAGACAGCGGGGAGCAGTTCTTC. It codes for CASSAWTGDSGEQFF.

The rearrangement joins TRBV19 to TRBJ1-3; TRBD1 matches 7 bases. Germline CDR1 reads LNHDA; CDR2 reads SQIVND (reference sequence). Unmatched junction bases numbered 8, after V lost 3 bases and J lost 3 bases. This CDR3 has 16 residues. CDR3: CASSILGRGLGNTIYF. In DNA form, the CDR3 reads TGTGCCAGTAGTATTCTCGGAAGGGGGCTTGGAAACACCATATATTTT. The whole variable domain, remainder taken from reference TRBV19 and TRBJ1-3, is DGGITQSPKYLFRKEGQNVTLSCEQNLNHDAMYWYRQDPGQGLRLIYYSQIVNDFQKGDIAEGYSVSREKKESFPLTVTSAQKNPTAFYLCASSILGRGLGNTIYFGEGSWLTVV.

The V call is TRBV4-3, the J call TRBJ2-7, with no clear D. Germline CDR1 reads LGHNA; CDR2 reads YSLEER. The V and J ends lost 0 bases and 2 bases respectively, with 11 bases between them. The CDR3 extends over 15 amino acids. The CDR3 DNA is TGCGCCAGCAGCCAAGATATCCAGGCCACCTACGAGCAGTACTTC. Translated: CASSQDIQATYEQYF.

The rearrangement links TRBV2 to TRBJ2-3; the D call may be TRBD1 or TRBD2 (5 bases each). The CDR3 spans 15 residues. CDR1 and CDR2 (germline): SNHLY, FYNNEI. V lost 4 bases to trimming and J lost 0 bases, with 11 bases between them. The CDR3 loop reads CASSVRDRSTDTQYF. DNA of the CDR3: TGTGCCAGCAGTGTCCGGGACCGTAGCACAGATACGCAGTATTTT.

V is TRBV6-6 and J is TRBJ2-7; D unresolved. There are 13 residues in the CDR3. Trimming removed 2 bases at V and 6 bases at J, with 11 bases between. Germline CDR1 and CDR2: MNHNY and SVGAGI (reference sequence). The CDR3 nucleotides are TGTGCCAGCAGTTACCCGGCCCCAACCGAGCAGTACTTC. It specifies CASSYPAPTEQYF.

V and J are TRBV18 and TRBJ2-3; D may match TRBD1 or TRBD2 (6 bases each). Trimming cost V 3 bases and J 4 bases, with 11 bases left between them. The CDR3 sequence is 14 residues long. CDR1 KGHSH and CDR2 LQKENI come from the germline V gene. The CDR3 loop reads CASSPGGPPDTQYF. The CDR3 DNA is TGTGCCAGCTCACCCGGGGGCCCCCCAGATACGCAGTATTTT.

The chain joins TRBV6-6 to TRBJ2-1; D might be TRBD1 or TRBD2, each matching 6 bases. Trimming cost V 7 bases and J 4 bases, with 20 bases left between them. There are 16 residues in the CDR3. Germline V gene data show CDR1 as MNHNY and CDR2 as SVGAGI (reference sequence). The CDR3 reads CASKEGLGAGYNEQFF. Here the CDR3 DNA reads TGTGCCAGCAAGGAGGGACTGGGGGCGGGATACAATGAGCAGTTCTTC.